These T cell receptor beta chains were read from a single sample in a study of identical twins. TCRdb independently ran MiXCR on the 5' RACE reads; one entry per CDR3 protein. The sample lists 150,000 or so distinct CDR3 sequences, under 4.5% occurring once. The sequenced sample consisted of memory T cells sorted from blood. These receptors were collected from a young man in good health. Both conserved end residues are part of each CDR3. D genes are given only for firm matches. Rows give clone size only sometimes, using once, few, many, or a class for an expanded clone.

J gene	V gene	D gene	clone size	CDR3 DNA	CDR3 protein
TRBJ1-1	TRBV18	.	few	TGTGCCAGCTCCAGGACGAACACTGAAGCTTTCTTT	CASSRTNTEAFF
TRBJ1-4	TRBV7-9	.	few	TGTGCCAGCAGCTTGAAGGTTGGAGGAGGTGAAAAACTGTTTTTT	CASSLKVGGGEKLFF
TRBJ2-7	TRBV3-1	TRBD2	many	TGTGCCAGCAGCCAAGACCCGGCGGGAGTTACGTACGAGCAGTACTTC	CASSQDPAGVTYEQYF
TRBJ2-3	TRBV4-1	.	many	TGCGCCAGCAGCCAAGAACGAGCCCCATGGGATACGCAGTATTTT	CASSQERAPWDTQYF
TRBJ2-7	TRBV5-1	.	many	TGCGCCAGCAGCTTGGACCAGGGCTTATACGAGCAGTACTTC	CASSLDQGLYEQYF
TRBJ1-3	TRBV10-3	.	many	TGTGCCATCAGTGGTTCGGTTCGTGGGCAGTCCTCTGGAAACACCATATATTTT	CAISGSVRGQSSGNTIYF
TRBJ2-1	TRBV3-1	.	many	TGTGCCAGCAGCCGAGGGACTTACAATGAGCAGTTCTTC	CASSRGTYNEQFF
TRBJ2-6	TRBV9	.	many	TGTGCCAGCAGCGCAGGGGATAACGGGAGAGGGTCTGGGGCCAACGTCCTGACTTTC	CASSAGDNGRGSGANVLTF
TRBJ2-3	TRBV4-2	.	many	TGTGCCAGCGGGACCTCGGACTCCAACACAGATACGCAGTATTTT	CASGTSDSNTDTQYF
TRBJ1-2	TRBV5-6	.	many	TGTGCCAGCAGCTTGGCAAACTCCTATGGCTACACCTTC	CASSLANSYGYTF
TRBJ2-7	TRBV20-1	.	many	TGCAGTGCAAACCAGGGGAACGAGCAGTACTTC	CSANQGNEQYF
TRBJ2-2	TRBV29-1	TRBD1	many	TGCAGCGTTGAGGCCGGACAGGGTGCCGGGGAGCTGTTTTTT	CSVEAGQGAGELFF
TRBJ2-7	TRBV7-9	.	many	TGTGCCAGCAGCTTATTGGCAGGGGCCCACTACGAGCAGTACTTC	CASSLLAGAHYEQYF
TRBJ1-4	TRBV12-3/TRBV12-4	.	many	TGTGCCAGCAGTCCAAACGGGGTTAATGAAAAACTGTTTTTT	CASSPNGVNEKLFF
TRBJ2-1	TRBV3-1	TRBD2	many	TGTGCCAGCAGCCCAAATGGCGGGGGGTTTTTCAATGAGCAGTTCTTC	CASSPNGGGFFNEQFF
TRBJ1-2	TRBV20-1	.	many	TGCAGTGCCCACCGCCGGCCCGATGGTGGAGTTAACTATGGCTACACCTTC	CSAHRRPDGGVNYGYTF
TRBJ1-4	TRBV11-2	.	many	TGTGCCAGCAACGCGGGGGCAACTAATGAAAAACTGTTTTTT	CASNAGATNEKLFF
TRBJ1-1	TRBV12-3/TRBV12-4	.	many	TGTGCCAGCAGTTTGAAGGGCGCTGTTGCTGAAGCTTTCTTT	CASSLKGAVAEAFF
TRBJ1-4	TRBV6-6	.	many	TGTGCCAGCCGGGACGGCGCTAATGAAAAACTGTTTTTT	CASRDGANEKLFF
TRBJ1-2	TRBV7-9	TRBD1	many	TGTGCCAGCAGCTTAGGAGGGACAGATTATGGCTACACCTTC	CASSLGGTDYGYTF
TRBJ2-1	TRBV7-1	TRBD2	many	TGTGCCAGCAGCTCTGGGGCTAGCGGGAGTTGGAGAGCTCCTGTGGAGAGCTCCTACAATGAGCAGTTCTTC	CASSSGASGSWRAPVESSYNEQFF
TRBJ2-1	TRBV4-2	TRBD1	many	TGTGCCAGCAGCCAAGCGACCGGGACAGGAGGCTACAATGAGCAGTTCTTC	CASSQATGTGGYNEQFF
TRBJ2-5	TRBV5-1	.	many	TGCGCCAGCAGCTTAGGGGACCGCCACCCTAGGGGAGAGACCCAGTACTTC	CASSLGDRHPRGETQYF
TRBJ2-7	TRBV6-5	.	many	TGTGCCAGCAGTCTCGAGCAGGGGTGGTCCTACGAGCAGTACTTC	CASSLEQGWSYEQYF
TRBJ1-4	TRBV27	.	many	TGTGCCAGCAGTTTAGCCGGTGGGGGTGGAGGAGAAAAACTGTTTTTT	CASSLAGGGGGEKLFF
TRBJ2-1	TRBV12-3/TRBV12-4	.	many	TGTGCCAGCAGGAACACGGCCTCCTACAATGAGCAGTTCTTC	CASRNTASYNEQFF
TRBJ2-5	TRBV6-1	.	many	TGTGCCAGCAGGGGGGAGACCCAGTACTTC	CASRGETQYF
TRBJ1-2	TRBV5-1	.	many	TGCGCCAGCAGCCCTAGTGGCTATGGCTACACCTTC	CASSPSGYGYTF
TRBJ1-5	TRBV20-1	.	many	TGCAGTGCCGCGGACGGGGGCAATCAGCCCCAGCATTTT	CSAADGGNQPQHF
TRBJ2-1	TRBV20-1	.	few	TGCAGTGCTGTGGACAATGAGCAGTTCTTC	CSAVDNEQFF
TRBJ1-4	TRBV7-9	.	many	TGTGCCAGCGCCCACGATTGGGATGAAAAACTGTTTTTT	CASAHDWDEKLFF
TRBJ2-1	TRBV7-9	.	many	TGTGCCAGCAGCTTAGCGAGGCAGGTGGGGGATGAGCAGTTCTTC	CASSLARQVGDEQFF
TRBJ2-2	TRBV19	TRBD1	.	TGTGCCGGGCAGACAGGGGGCAACACCGGGGAGCTGTTTTTT	CAGQTGGNTGELFF
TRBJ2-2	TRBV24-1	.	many	TGTGCCACCAGCGGACAGAGGAACACCGGGGAGCTGTTTTTT	CATSGQRNTGELFF
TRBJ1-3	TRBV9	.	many	TGTGCCAGCAGCGTAGAGGTAGGGAGGATCTCTGGAAACACCATATATTTT	CASSVEVGRISGNTIYF
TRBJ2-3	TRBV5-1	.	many	TGCGCCAGCAGCTTGGATGGGAAAAACACAGATACGCAGTATTTT	CASSLDGKNTDTQYF
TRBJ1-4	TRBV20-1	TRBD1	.	TGCAGTGCAAACACCGGGACAGCCTTT	CSANTGTAF
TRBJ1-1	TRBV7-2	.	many	TGTGCCAGCAGCTTAGCGCCCGGACTGAGCTTGAACACTGAAGCTTTCTTT	CASSLAPGLSLNTEAFF
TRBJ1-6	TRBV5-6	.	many	TGTGCCAGCAGCCGGAGGGTATTTGATTCACCCCTCCACTTT	CASSRRVFDSPLHF
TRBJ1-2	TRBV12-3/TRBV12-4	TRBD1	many	TGTGCCAGCACCTCCGGGACAGCCGCTTTCGGCTACACCTTC	CASTSGTAAFGYTF
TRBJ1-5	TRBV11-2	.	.	TGTGCCAGCAGCTTAGAACAGCCTAGGGGCCGTTATAGCAATCAGCCCCAGCATTTT	CASSLEQPRGRYSNQPQHF
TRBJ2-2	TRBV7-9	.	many	TGTGCCAGCAGCCCCCGGGCCCTCCCGAACACCGGGGAGCTGTTTTTT	CASSPRALPNTGELFF